Below, one T cell receptor beta chain is given with its context. This clone's antigen is unknown. Per-nucleotide qualities are absent, and no much larger clonotype sits a single base away. The data derive from a study of blood T cell repertoires in COVID-19 (dated by TCRdb to the early 2020s). About the full investigation: The collaborator samples originated in the United States, Italy and Spain and spanned the acute and convalescent phases of COVID-19. Samples were obtained from the ongoing ImmuneRACE study (first 160 participants) and from over 1,000 subjects provided by 6 global collaborators. HLA class I and class II types, where available, came from metadata supplied by the sample provider rather than from assay-based typing. Sample metadata almost always included a de-identified subject ID, COVID-19 status, age in years and sex. The material from the prospective study consisted of cDNA or gDNA derived from T cells, B-cell-depleted T cells, or PBMCs. Subjects who had been exposed to COVID-19, were actively infected with it, or had recovered from it provided the deeply sampled blood TCRbeta repertoires that made up the dataset. The repertoires were made available in a free public database intended to serve as a resource for research on the immune response to SARS-CoV-2. Study-wide findings and limitations: The quantity of clinical and demographic metadata differed by source and by participant and was supplied without curation.

The CDR3 runs 15 residues from the cysteine to the phenylalanine. The read is trimmed to its CDR3 DNA, 45 bases read in frame from base 1. The junction shows trimming of 2 bases on V and 9 bases on J, and the gene matches do not reach 8 bases of it. CDR1 MNHEY and CDR2 SVGAGI were looked up in the germline V gene. Participants in the prospective study were aged roughly 18 to 100 years, lived in 20 to 25 United States geographic areas, and enrolled through a virtual design. In the prospective study, cohorts were assigned on the basis of participant-reported clinical history obtained from a screening survey and a study questionnaire. In the prospective study, mobile phlebotomists collected whole blood, serum and a nasopharyngeal or oropharyngeal swab from each participant. Participants in the prospective study had the option to provide additional blood draws and questionnaires over a roughly 2-month period. Blood samples from the prospective study were shipped frozen or at room temperature prior to DNA extraction.

The immunoSEQ Assay, a bias-controlled multiplex PCR, was used to amplify TCRbeta CDR3 regions from genomic DNA. The published analysis was carried out like this. The number of nucleated cells in each sample was estimated by amplification of reference gene primers within the assay. To quantify the absolute abundance of each unique TCRbeta CDR3 rearrangement, sequence reads were collapsed and filtered. Productive Simpson clonality was computed per sample as the square root of Simpson's diversity index over productive rearrangements. TCRdb took this table from immuneACCESS and kept in-frame rearrangements with V and J called. Such tables lack part of the clones; where checked against another copy, unresolved V genes explain under half of the gap, and the rest is unexplained. The D gene and trimming were derived from the DNA, and the V and J assignments and clone size from that table. In this sample the table shows under 300,000 clones, approximately 90% of which occur a single time. Around 6% of the sample belongs to the ten largest clones.

Sequencing was done on a sample of PBMCs or T cells enriched from blood (not recorded which). The chain is encoded by TRBV6-5 joined to TRBJ2-1, and TRBD1 matches 9 of the central bases. The sequence derives from a woman aged 25 to 45 with acute COVID-19. The base sequence is TGTGCCAGCAGTTACAAGGGACAGGGACTGGGTGAGCAGTTCTTC. Its coded protein is CASSYKGQGLGEQFF.